The rows below give T cell receptor beta chains drawn from one sample of a study of T cells in localized non-small cell lung cancer. The table came from immunoSEQ multiplex PCR; TCRdb's copy has only in-frame clones and leaves some out. The table lists 15,000 to 20,000 clones, about four fifths of them singletons, with about 35% in the top ten. The sample here was peripheral blood, taken before any cancer treatment. The receptor source for this set is an older male donor with stage III lung adenocarcinoma. Each CDR3 is given with its conserved first and last residue. D genes are given only for firm matches. Expanded clones are given a class, and other clones once, few, many or no size at all.

TRBV6-5	TRBJ1-2	few	.	CASSQTGIYGYTF	TGTGCCAGCAGCCAAACAGGCATCTATGGCTACACCTTC
TRBV28	TRBJ2-1	.	.	CASSLSEIKGSYNEQFF	TGTGCCAGCAGTTTATCGGAAATTAAGGGCTCCTACAATGAGCAGTTCTTC
TRBV18	TRBJ1-1	.	TRBD1	CASSPGDSHEAFF	TGTGCCAGCTCACCGGGGGACAGCCATGAAGCTTTCTTT
TRBV20-1	TRBJ1-4	.	.	CSARDGEKLFF	TGCAGTGCTAGAGACGGTGAAAAACTGTTTTTT
TRBV19	TRBJ2-7	.	TRBD1	CASSASGQGFSYEQYF	TGTGCCAGTAGTGCATCGGGACAGGGCTTCTCCTACGAGCAGTACTTC
TRBV29-1	TRBJ1-1	.	.	CSVEPRGYSTEAFF	TGCAGCGTAGAGCCGAGGGGGTATAGCACTGAAGCTTTCTTT
TRBV30	TRBJ2-5	.	.	CACTHGRAQETQYF	TGTGCCTGTACACATGGCAGGGCTCAAGAGACCCAGTACTTC
TRBV27	TRBJ2-7	few	.	CASSLSHSSYEQYF	TGTGCCAGCAGTTTATCGCACAGCTCCTACGAGCAGTACTTC
TRBV11-2	TRBJ1-1	.	TRBD1	CASSSKGGGDTEAFF	TGTGCCAGCAGCTCAAAAGGGGGCGGTGACACTGAAGCTTTCTTT
TRBV19	TRBJ2-2	.	TRBD2	CASTGGTLNTGELFF	TGTGCCAGTACGGGGGGGACACTGAACACCGGGGAGCTGTTTTTT
TRBV30	TRBJ1-4	.	.	CARSTGEGREVRGEKLFF	TGTGCCAGGAGTACCGGGGAGGGAAGGGAGGTTCGGGGAGAAAAACTGTTTTTT
TRBV19	TRBJ1-2	.	TRBD1	CASSPTGQGARGYTF	TGTGCCAGTAGTCCCACCGGACAGGGGGCGCGGGGCTACACCTTC
TRBV4-1	TRBJ1-2	.	TRBD1	CASSQDVSQGGVGHGYTF	TGCGCCAGCAGCCAAGATGTATCGCAGGGGGGCGTCGGTCATGGCTACACCTTC
TRBV11-2	TRBJ2-5	.	TRBD1	CASSFGQGYGETQYF	TGTGCCAGCAGCTTCGGACAGGGTTATGGTGAGACCCAGTACTTC
TRBV5-5	TRBJ1-1	.	TRBD1	CASSPDRVSQAFF	TGTGCCAGCAGCCCGGACAGGGTATCCCAAGCTTTCTTT
TRBV27	TRBJ1-2	few	TRBD1	CASSPGQGLGYTF	TGTGCCAGCAGTCCGGGACAGGGGTTAGGCTACACCTTC
TRBV30	TRBJ2-3	.	.	CAWSTSRSTQYF	TGTGCCTGGAGTACCTCTCGGAGTACGCAGTATTTT
TRBV19	TRBJ1-1	.	TRBD1	CASSRGPHTEAFF	TGTGCCAGTAGCAGGGGGCCGCACACTGAAGCTTTCTTT
TRBV6-4	TRBJ1-6	.	.	CASRDDSRNSPLHF	TGTGCCAGCCGCGACGACAGTCGCAATTCACCCCTCCACTTT
TRBV6-5	TRBJ1-2	.	.	CASSYSLAGYYGYTF	TGTGCCAGCAGTTACTCCCTCGCGGGCTACTATGGCTACACCTTC
TRBV19	TRBJ1-1	.	.	CASRPPGPNTEAFF	TGTGCCAGTAGGCCGCCCGGACCGAACACTGAAGCTTTCTTT
TRBV10-3	TRBJ2-7	.	.	CAISMDLGPSYEQYF	TGTGCCATCAGCATGGACCTAGGACCGTCATACGAGCAGTACTTC
TRBV5-1	TRBJ2-7	.	.	CASSLQDRTYEQYF	TGCGCCAGCAGCTTGCAGGACCGTACCTACGAGCAGTACTTC
TRBV7-9	TRBJ1-1	.	.	CASSGRGEAFF	TGTGCCAGCAGTGGTAGGGGTGAAGCTTTCTTT
TRBV5-5	TRBJ1-6	.	.	CASSLNRALHF	TGTGCCAGCAGCTTAAACAGAGCCCTCCACTTT
TRBV12-2	TRBJ2-5	.	.	CASRSGTSGLKETQYF	TGTGCAAGTCGCTCTGGGACTAGCGGGCTAAAAGAGACCCAGTACTTC
TRBV18	TRBJ1-2	.	.	CASSPSHPPVGYTF	TGTGCCAGCTCACCATCCCATCCGCCTGTAGGCTACACCTTC
TRBV5-6	TRBJ2-1	.	.	CASSLARGGPRNEQFF	TGTGCCAGCAGCTTGGCCCGCGGGGGCCCTCGGAATGAGCAGTTCTTC
TRBV9	TRBJ1-1	.	.	CASSVAGAGDLNTEAFF	TGTGCCAGCAGCGTAGCTGGGGCAGGGGACTTGAACACTGAAGCTTTCTTT
TRBV6-6	TRBJ2-3	.	TRBD1	CASRSNGQGTDTQYF	TGTGCCAGCAGATCCAACGGACAGGGCACAGATACGCAGTATTTT
TRBV7-9	TRBJ2-3	.	TRBD2	CASSLGGGNSDTQYF	TGTGCCAGCAGCTTGGGCGGGGGGAACTCAGATACGCAGTATTTT
TRBV5-1	TRBJ2-7	few	TRBD1	CASSTDRGEQYF	TGCGCCAGCAGCACCGACAGGGGCGAGCAGTACTTC
TRBV5-1	TRBJ2-5	once	.	CASSLGVSKETQYF	TGCGCCAGCAGCTTAGGGGTTTCCAAAGAGACCCAGTACTTC
TRBV5-1	TRBJ2-3	few	TRBD1	CASSQGQGTDTQYF	TGCGCCAGCAGCCAGGGACAGGGGACAGATACGCAGTATTTT
TRBV6-5	TRBJ2-7	.	TRBD2	CASRTTSGSYEQYF	TGTGCCAGCAGGACGACTAGCGGGTCCTACGAGCAGTACTTC
TRBV5-1	TRBJ2-1	.	TRBD2	CASSKTSGGARNEQFF	TGCGCCAGCAGCAAAACTAGCGGGGGGGCCCGGAATGAGCAGTTCTTC
TRBV6-1	TRBJ1-1	.	.	CAVKDMNTEAFF	TGTGCCGTCAAGGACATGAACACTGAAGCTTTCTTT
TRBV4-2	TRBJ2-1	.	.	CASSLPGPHNEQFF	TGTGCCAGCAGCCTACCGGGACCACACAATGAGCAGTTCTTC
TRBV21-1	TRBJ1-2	.	.	CASRTPGTAHGYTF	TGTGCCAGCAGGACCCCGGGAACAGCCCATGGCTACACCTTC
TRBV18	TRBJ1-2	.	TRBD1	CASSQGAQDYGYTF	TGTGCCAGCTCCCAGGGGGCGCAGGACTATGGCTACACCTTC
TRBV14	TRBJ1-6	.	.	CASSQQWGFNSPLHF	TGTGCCAGCAGCCAACAGTGGGGGTTTAATTCACCCCTCCACTTT
TRBV6-5	TRBJ1-6	.	TRBD1	CASSYYPDRAGSPLHF	TGTGCCAGCAGTTACTACCCGGACAGGGCGGGTTCACCCCTCCACTTT
TRBV9	TRBJ1-4	.	.	CASSVTATNEKLFF	TGTGCCAGCAGCGTAACTGCAACTAATGAAAAACTGTTTTTT
TRBV4-1	TRBJ2-4	.	.	CASSLSGENIQYF	TGCGCCAGCAGCCTTAGCGGAGAAAACATTCAGTACTTC
TRBV11-2	TRBJ1-1	.	.	CASSLETGNTEAFF	TGTGCCAGCAGCTTAGAGACAGGGAACACTGAAGCTTTCTTT
TRBV9	TRBJ2-1	once	.	CASSPRGSSYNEQFF	TGTGCCAGCAGCCCTCGGGGGAGCTCCTACAATGAGCAGTTCTTC
TRBV4-1	TRBJ2-7	few	TRBD1	CASSPEGTGIDEQYF	TGCGCCAGCAGCCCGGAGGGGACAGGGATCGACGAGCAGTACTTC
TRBV19	TRBJ1-2	.	.	CASSTSKGAANYGYTF	TGTGCCAGTAGTACCTCGAAAGGGGCCGCGAACTATGGCTACACCTTC
TRBV25-1	TRBJ1-1	.	.	CASTFGAGAEAFF	TGTGCCAGCACGTTTGGGGCAGGGGCTGAAGCTTTCTTT
TRBV25-1	TRBJ2-1	.	TRBD2	CASSYFGRGIGDYNEQFF	TGTGCCAGCAGTTATTTCGGGAGGGGGATTGGGGACTACAATGAGCAGTTCTTC
TRBV7-2	TRBJ2-7	.	TRBD1	CASSSGTGRYEQYF	TGTGCCAGCAGCTCCGGGACAGGGAGGTACGAGCAGTACTTC
TRBV7-3	TRBJ2-5	.	.	CASSTQGGPEKTQYF	TGTGCCAGCAGCACCCAGGGGGGGCCGGAAAAGACCCAGTACTTC
TRBV14	TRBJ2-5	.	.	CASSQAGGTLLQTQYF	TGTGCCAGCAGCCAAGCCGGGGGGACACTTCTGCAGACCCAGTACTTC